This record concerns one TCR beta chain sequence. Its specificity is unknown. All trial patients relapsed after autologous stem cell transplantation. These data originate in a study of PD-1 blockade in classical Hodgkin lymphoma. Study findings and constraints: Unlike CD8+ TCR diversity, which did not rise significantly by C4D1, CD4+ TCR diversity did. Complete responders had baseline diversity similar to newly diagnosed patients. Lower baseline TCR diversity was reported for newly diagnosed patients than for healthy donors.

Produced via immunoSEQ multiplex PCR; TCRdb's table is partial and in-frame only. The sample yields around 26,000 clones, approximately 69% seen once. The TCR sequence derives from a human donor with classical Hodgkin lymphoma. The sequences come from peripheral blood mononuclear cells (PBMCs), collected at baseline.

For the CDR3, the DNA is TGTGCCAGCTCACTCAGGGGTGGGTACACTGAAGCTTTCTTT. This encodes CASSLRGGYTEAFF. V and J are TRBV18 and TRBJ1-1, with a tentative D call TRBD1 (6 bases). V was trimmed by 4 bases and J by 3 bases, leaving 12 bases between them. CDR3 length: 14 residues. The germline gives CDR1 KGHSH, CDR2 LQKENI.